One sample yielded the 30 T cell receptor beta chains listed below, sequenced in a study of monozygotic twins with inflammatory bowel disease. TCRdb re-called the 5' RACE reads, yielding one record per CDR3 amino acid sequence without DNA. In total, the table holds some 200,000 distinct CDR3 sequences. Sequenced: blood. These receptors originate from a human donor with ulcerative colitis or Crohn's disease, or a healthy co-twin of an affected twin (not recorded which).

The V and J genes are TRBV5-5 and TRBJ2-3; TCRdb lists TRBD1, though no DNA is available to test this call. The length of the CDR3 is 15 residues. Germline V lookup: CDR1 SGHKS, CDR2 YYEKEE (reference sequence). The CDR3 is CASSLTGRSTDTQYF.

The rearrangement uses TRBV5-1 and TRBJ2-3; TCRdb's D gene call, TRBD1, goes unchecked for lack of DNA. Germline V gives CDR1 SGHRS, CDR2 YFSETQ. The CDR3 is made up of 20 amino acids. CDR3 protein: CASSSRKPASGTGRSDTQYF.

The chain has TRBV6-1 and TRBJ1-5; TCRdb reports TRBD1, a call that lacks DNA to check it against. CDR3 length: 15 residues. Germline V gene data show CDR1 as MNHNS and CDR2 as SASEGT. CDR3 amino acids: CASTTGTGGNQPQHF.

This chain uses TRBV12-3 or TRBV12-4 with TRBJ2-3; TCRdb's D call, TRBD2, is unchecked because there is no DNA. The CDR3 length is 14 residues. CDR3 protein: CASTPGLSTDTQYF.

This chain's CDR3 is CASSLRKFYGYTF. The chain carries TRBV12-3 or TRBV12-4 and TRBJ1-2. This CDR3 is 13 amino acids long.

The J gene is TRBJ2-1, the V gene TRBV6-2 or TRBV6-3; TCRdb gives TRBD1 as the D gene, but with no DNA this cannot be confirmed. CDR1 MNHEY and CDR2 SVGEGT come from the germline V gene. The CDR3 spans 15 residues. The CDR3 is CAIAKRQSRVNEQFF.

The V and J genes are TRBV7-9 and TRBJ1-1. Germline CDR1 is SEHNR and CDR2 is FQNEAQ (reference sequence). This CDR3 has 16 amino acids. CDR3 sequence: CASSLAMLGLNTEAFF.

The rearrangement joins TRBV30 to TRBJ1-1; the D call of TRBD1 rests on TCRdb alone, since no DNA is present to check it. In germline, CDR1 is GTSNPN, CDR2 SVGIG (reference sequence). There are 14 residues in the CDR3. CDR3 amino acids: CAWIPSGTRAEAFF.

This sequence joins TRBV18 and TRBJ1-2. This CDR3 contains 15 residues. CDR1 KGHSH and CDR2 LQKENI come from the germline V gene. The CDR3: CASSPRAPWDYGYTF.

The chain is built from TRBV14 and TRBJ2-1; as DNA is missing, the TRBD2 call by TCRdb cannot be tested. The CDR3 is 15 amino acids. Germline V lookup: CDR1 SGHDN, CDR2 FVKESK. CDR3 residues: CASSPPRGGIGEQFF.

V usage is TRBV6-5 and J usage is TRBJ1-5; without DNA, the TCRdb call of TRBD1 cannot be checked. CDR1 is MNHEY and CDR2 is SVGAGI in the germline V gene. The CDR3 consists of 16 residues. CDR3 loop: CASSFSGAAWSQPQHF.

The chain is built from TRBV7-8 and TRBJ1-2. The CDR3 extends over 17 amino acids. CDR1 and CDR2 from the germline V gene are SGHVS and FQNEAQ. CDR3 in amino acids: CASSSGGGLGLIYGYTF.

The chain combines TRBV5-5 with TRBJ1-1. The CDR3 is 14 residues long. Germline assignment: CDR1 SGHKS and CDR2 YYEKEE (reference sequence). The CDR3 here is CASSLGAWDTEAFF.

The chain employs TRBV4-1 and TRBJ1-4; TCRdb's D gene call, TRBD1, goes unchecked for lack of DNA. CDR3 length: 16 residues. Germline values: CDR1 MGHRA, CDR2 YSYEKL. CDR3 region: CASSQVGTGSSEKLFF.

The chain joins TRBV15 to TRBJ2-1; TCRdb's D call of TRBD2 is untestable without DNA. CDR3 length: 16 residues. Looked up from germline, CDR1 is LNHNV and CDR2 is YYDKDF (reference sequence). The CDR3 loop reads CATSREVAGGGNEQFF. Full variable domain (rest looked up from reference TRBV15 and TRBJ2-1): DAMVIQNPRYQVTQFGKPVTLSCSQTLNHNVMYWYQQKSSQAPKLLFHYYDKDFNNEADTPDNFQSRRPNTSFCFLDIRSPGLGDTAMYLCATSREVAGGGNEQFFGPGTRLTVL.

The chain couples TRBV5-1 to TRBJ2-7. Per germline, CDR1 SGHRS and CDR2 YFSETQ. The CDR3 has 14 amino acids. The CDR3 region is CASSLVPASYEQYF.

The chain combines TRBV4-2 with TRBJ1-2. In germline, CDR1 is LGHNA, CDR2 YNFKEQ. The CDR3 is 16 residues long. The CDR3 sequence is CASSQDTPIANYGYTF.

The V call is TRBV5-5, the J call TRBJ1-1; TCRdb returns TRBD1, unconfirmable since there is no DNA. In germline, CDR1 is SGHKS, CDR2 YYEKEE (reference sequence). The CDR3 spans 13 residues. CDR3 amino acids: CASSTTVDTEAFF.

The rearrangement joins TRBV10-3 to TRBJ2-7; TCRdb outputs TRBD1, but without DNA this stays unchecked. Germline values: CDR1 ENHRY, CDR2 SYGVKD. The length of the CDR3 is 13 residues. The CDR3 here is CATSAGHLYEQYF.

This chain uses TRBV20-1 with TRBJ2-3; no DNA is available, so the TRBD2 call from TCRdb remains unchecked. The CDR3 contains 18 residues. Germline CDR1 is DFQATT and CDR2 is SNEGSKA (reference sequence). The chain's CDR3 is CSARGGLAVQLGTDTQYF.

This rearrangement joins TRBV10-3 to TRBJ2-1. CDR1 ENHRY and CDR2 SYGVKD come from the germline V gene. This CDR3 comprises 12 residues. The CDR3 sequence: CAVSELYNEQFF.

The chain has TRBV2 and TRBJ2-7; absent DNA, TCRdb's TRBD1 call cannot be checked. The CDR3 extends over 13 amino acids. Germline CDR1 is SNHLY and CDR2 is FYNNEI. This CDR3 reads CASTPRGAHEQYF.

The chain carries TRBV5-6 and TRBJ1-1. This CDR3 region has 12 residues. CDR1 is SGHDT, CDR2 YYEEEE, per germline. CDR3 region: CASSFWGTEAFF.

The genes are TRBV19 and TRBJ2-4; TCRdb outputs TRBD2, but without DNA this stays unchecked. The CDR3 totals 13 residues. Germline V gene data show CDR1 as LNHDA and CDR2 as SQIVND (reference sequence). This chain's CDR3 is CASREGPKNIQYF.

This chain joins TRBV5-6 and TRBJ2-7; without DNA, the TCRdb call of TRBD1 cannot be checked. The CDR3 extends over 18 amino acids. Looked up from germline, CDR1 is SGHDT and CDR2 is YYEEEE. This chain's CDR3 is CASSPETGDTDNPYEQYF.

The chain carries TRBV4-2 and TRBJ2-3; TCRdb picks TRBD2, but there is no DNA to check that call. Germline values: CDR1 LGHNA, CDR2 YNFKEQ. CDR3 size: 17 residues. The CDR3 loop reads CASSPGSSLTSTDTQYF.

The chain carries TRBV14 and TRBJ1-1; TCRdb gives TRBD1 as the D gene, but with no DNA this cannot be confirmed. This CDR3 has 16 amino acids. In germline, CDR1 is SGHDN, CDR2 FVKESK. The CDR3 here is CASSPDRVGRYTEAFF.

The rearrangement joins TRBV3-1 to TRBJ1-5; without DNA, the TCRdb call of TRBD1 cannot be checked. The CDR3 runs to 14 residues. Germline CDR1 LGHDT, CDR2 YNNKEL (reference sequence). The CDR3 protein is CASSQGPRGQPQHF.

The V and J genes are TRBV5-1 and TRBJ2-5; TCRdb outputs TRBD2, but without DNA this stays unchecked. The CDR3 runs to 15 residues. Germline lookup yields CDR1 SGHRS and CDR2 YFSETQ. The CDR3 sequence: CASSQPPGPQETQYF.

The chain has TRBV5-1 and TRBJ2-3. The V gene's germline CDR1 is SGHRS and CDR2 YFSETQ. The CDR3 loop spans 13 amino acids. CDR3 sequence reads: CASSFQNTDTQYF.